The rows below give T cell receptor beta chains drawn from one sample of a study of OX40 agonist ivuxolimab in advanced cancers. Method: immunoSEQ multiplex PCR; TCRdb's copy keeps in-frame clones and lacks some. The profile shows tens of thousands of clones, 70% to 90% of them singletons. Sequencing used CD4+ or CD8+ T cells sorted from blood, obtained in a trial of the OX40 agonist ivuxolimab. The receptors shown here come from an adult with an advanced solid tumor such as melanoma, head and neck, liver or kidney cancer. Both conserved end residues are part of each CDR3.

j_gene	v_gene	CDR3aa
TRBJ1-1	TRBV18	CASSGEGARVAFF
TRBJ1-5	TRBV5-3	CARSFLKSSEHHQPQHF
TRBJ2-3	TRBV11-2	CASSFTSGGTDTQYF
TRBJ2-2	TRBV6-6	CASSSGRANTGELFF
TRBJ2-4	TRBV5-4	CASSLRGREKNIQYF
TRBJ1-3	TRBV9	CASSSFSSGNTIYF
TRBJ1-5	TRBV5-1	CASSLQPGDQPQHF
TRBJ2-3	TRBV10-1	CASSEGGGQAHTDTQYF
TRBJ2-7	TRBV15	CATSRGGTATYEQYF
TRBJ1-1	TRBV19	CASSRGSGGTEAFF
TRBJ2-7	TRBV6-6	CASSYTPSGGNYEQYF
TRBJ2-7	TRBV11-3	CAIPPLAGGYEQYF
TRBJ1-4	TRBV7-2	CASSLYSNEKLFF
TRBJ1-2	TRBV28	CASSPQIQRGGYTF
TRBJ1-1	TRBV4-1	CASKRGQSTEAFF
TRBJ2-7	TRBV19	CASSGTSYEQYF
TRBJ1-6	TRBV14	CASSLTNSPLHF
TRBJ1-2	TRBV29-1	CSAPTGQNYGYTF
TRBJ1-2	TRBV18	CASSPGQGVSNYGYTF
TRBJ2-1	TRBV2	CASTRGLGLQVYNEQFF
TRBJ1-4	TRBV10-2	CASRNILGEKLFF
TRBJ2-1	TRBV7-9	CASSLAVLASNEQFF
TRBJ2-3	TRBV5-1	CASSLASGASTDTQYF
TRBJ2-1	TRBV19	CASSTDLEDEQFF
TRBJ2-2	TRBV5-6	CASSSDRGNTGELFF
TRBJ1-3	TRBV25-1	CASGTASSGNTIYF
TRBJ1-5	TRBV6-1	CAGQDSGGNQPQHF
TRBJ1-1	TRBV6-9	CASSWRDRVRMNTEAFF
TRBJ1-5	TRBV5-6	CASSLSRDRVKWSQPQHF
TRBJ1-2	TRBV18	CASSPQDRAGYGYTF
TRBJ1-3	TRBV6-5	CASSYPPDRAGNTIYF
TRBJ1-1	TRBV11-3	CASSRGQNTEAFF
TRBJ2-1	TRBV27	CASSNSLTPFNEQFF
TRBJ2-7	TRBV18	CASSPQGVVWEQYF
TRBJ2-7	TRBV27	CASSLGNEQYF
TRBJ2-2	TRBV6-6	CASSYPTGELFF
TRBJ1-4	TRBV7-8	CASSFSGKGLNEKLFF
TRBJ2-1	TRBV2	CASSTSGTMYEQFF
TRBJ1-6	TRBV6-4	CASSGVIKLVGSPLHF
TRBJ2-7	TRBV28	CASLPPAGSYPYEQYF
TRBJ2-6	TRBV30	CAWSISGANVLTF
TRBJ2-3	TRBV5-1	CASSPGTGPGDTQYF
TRBJ2-2	TRBV4-2	CASSQDGTGELFF